The rows below give T cell receptor beta chains drawn from one sample of a study of blood T cell repertoires in COVID-19. Only in-frame clones appear in the TCRdb table, and some are missing; sequencing was by immunoSEQ multiplex PCR. The profile covers approximately 180,000 clones, with 70% to 90% appearing a single time and roughly 3% taken by the ten largest. Sequenced sample: peripheral blood. The receptors were gathered from a man aged 55 to 69 with acute or convalescent COVID-19. Each CDR3 is given with its conserved first and last residue. The D gene is left open where the match is weak. For some rows the clone size is stated as once, few or many, or as a class when expanded; others skip it.

v_call	d_call	clone_size	j_call	cdr3_length	cdr3_aa	cdr3_nt
TRBV7-9	TRBD1	.	TRBJ1-1	14	CASSRGTGGTEAFF	TGTGCCAGCAGCCGAGGGACAGGTGGGACTGAAGCTTTCTTT
TRBV7-3	TRBD2	.	TRBJ2-2	16	CASSPGGTSGSGELFF	TGTGCCAGCAGCCCGGGGGGGACTAGCGGGTCCGGGGAGCTGTTTTTT
TRBV19	.	.	TRBJ1-1	12	CASSRPGTEAFF	TGTGCCAGTAGTCGACCCGGGACAGAAGCTTTCTTT
TRBV2	.	.	TRBJ1-5	16	CASSEMPGYSNQPQHF	TGTGCCAGCAGTGAAATGCCAGGGTATAGCAATCAGCCCCAGCATTTT
TRBV4-2	TRBD2	few	TRBJ2-7	15	CASSQAGVSSYEQYF	TGTGCCAGCAGCCAGGCGGGGGTCAGCTCCTACGAGCAGTACTTC
TRBV27	TRBD1	.	TRBJ1-5	15	CASSSWGTGEKPQHF	TGTGCCAGCAGTTCCTGGGGGACAGGGGAAAAGCCCCAGCATTTT
TRBV5-5	TRBD2	.	TRBJ2-1	16	CASSFTGTSGRNEQFF	TGTGCCAGCAGTTTTACCGGGACTAGCGGGAGAAATGAGCAGTTCTTC
TRBV5-1	TRBD1	.	TRBJ1-5	15	CASSLSGQGNQPQHF	TGCGCCAGCAGCTTGTCGGGACAGGGGAACCAGCCCCAGCATTTT
TRBV5-1	TRBD2	.	TRBJ2-3	17	CASSLGLAGAGTDTQYF	TGCGCCAGCAGCTTGGGACTAGCGGGAGCCGGCACAGATACGCAGTATTTT
TRBV27	TRBD2	few	TRBJ2-3	15	CASSLGASGRRTQYF	TGTGCCAGCAGTTTAGGGGCTAGCGGGAGGCGGACGCAGTATTTT
TRBV7-2	TRBD2	.	TRBJ2-1	15	CASSLDSGGIGEQFF	TGTGCCAGCAGCTTAGATAGCGGGGGGATAGGTGAGCAGTTCTTC
TRBV28	TRBD2	.	TRBJ2-4	15	CASSPSGTSGRVEYF	TGTGCCAGCAGTCCCTCCGGGACTAGCGGGAGGGTCGAGTACTTC
TRBV9	TRBD1	few	TRBJ2-1	15	CASSVSTGGINEQFF	TGTGCCAGCAGCGTAAGTACAGGGGGCATCAATGAGCAGTTCTTC
TRBV27	TRBD1	once	TRBJ1-2	17	CASRKTTGWVANYGYTF	TGTGCCAGCAGGAAAACGACAGGGTGGGTGGCTAACTATGGCTACACCTTC
TRBV14	.	.	TRBJ2-2	13	CASSQERTGELFF	TGTGCCAGCAGCCAAGAGAGAACCGGGGAGCTGTTTTTT
TRBV9	TRBD2	few	TRBJ2-2	15	CASGVAGISTGELFF	TGTGCCAGCGGAGTAGCGGGAATATCCACCGGGGAGCTGTTTTTT
TRBV5-1	TRBD2	.	TRBJ2-1	15	CASSLGTSGYNEQFF	TGCGCCAGCAGCTTGGGGACTAGCGGTTACAATGAGCAGTTCTTC
TRBV7-2	TRBD1	.	TRBJ2-7	16	CASSPPGQAPFYEQYF	TGTGCCAGCAGCCCACCGGGACAGGCTCCCTTCTACGAGCAGTACTTC
TRBV28	.	.	TRBJ1-6	10	CASSVRDFHF	TGTGCCAGCAGTGTCCGCGACTTCCACTTT
TRBV7-9	.	.	TRBJ2-5	12	CASSPKGETQYF	TGTGCCAGCAGCCCCAAGGGGGAGACCCAGTACTTC
TRBV6-2/TRBV6-3	TRBD2	.	TRBJ2-1	15	CASSPLAGVNNEQFF	TGTGCCAGCAGTCCCCTAGCGGGAGTTAACAATGAGCAGTTCTTC
TRBV27	TRBD1	.	TRBJ2-5	14	CASSLDRGWETQYF	TGTGCCAGCAGTTTAGACAGGGGATGGGAGACCCAGTACTTC
TRBV19	.	.	TRBJ1-4	16	CASSPPGDLRNEKLFF	TGTGCCAGTAGTCCACCTGGAGATCTTCGGAATGAAAAACTGTTTTTT
TRBV3-1/TRBV3-2	.	once	TRBJ1-6	13	CASSQFVRSPLHF	TGTGCCAGCAGCCAGTTTGTGCGTTCACCCCTCCACTTT
TRBV18	.	.	TRBJ2-7	14	CASSPPPGTYEQYF	TGTGCCAGCTCACCCCCTCCGGGGACTTACGAGCAGTACTTC
TRBV7-2	TRBD2	.	TRBJ2-7	15	CASSSGAGGSYEQYF	TGTGCCAGCAGCTCAGGAGCGGGAGGCTCCTACGAGCAGTACTTC
TRBV19	TRBD2	.	TRBJ2-7	14	CASSLTSGNEEQYF	TGTGCCAGTAGCTTGACTAGCGGGAATGAAGAGCAGTACTTC
TRBV27	.	few	TRBJ1-5	13	CASSFQGSQPQHF	TGTGCCAGCAGTTTTCAGGGCAGTCAGCCCCAGCATTTT
TRBV11-2	.	.	TRBJ1-1	12	CASGRLEGEAFF	TGTGCCAGCGGCCGCTTGGAGGGTGAAGCTTTCTTT
TRBV7-8	.	.	TRBJ1-2	12	CASSLGPTGYTF	TGTGCCAGCAGCTTAGGCCCGACAGGCTACACCTTC
TRBV28	.	.	TRBJ1-2	16	CASSLLGREEEHGYTF	TGTGCCAGCAGTTTATTGGGCAGGGAGGAGGAGCATGGCTACACCTTC
TRBV3-1/TRBV3-2	.	once	TRBJ1-1	13	CASSQDWADEAFF	TGTGCCAGCAGCCAAGATTGGGCAGATGAAGCTTTCTTT
TRBV5-6	.	.	TRBJ2-2	14	CASSFDTNTGELFF	TGTGCCAGCAGCTTTGACACCAACACCGGGGAGCTGTTTTTT
TRBV5-1	.	.	TRBJ2-1	15	CASSASPGSFDEQFF	TGCGCCAGCAGCGCTAGCCCGGGATCTTTCGATGAGCAGTTCTTC
TRBV28	.	.	TRBJ1-2	11	CASSPNYGYTF	TGTGCCAGCAGTCCGAACTATGGCTACACCTTC
TRBV27	TRBD2	.	TRBJ2-1	18	CASSLSLGLAGGHNEQFF	TGTGCCAGCAGTTTATCGCTGGGACTAGCGGGAGGCCACAATGAGCAGTTCTTC
TRBV2	.	.	TRBJ2-7	14	CASSEDIPSYEQYF	TGTGCCAGCAGTGAAGACATCCCTTCCTACGAGCAGTACTTC
TRBV12-3/TRBV12-4	.	.	TRBJ2-1	12	CASSLGTAEQFF	TGTGCCAGCAGTTTAGGGACAGCTGAGCAGTTCTTC
TRBV28	TRBD1	few	TRBJ1-2	15	CASSSAGQGGHGYTF	TGTGCCAGCAGTTCCGCGGGACAGGGGGGCCATGGCTACACCTTC
TRBV2	TRBD2	.	TRBJ2-7	13	CASRQSGRGEQYF	TGTGCCAGCAGACAAAGCGGGAGAGGCGAGCAGTACTTC
TRBV7-9	TRBD2	.	TRBJ2-3	17	CASSSGTSGRSTDTQYF	TGTGCCAGCAGCTCAGGGACTAGCGGGAGATCCACAGATACGCAGTATTTT
TRBV5-8	.	.	TRBJ2-7	16	CASSPTGHSNGGGQYF	TGTGCCAGCAGCCCCACGGGACACAGCAACGGCGGAGGGCAGTACTTC
TRBV27	TRBD2	.	TRBJ2-4	17	CASSPPLAGIAKNIQYF	TGTGCCAGCAGTCCCCCGCTAGCGGGAATAGCCAAAAACATTCAGTACTTC